The T cell receptor beta chain described here comes from a study of T cell responses to AZD1222 COVID-19 vaccine. Study-wide context: The analysis combined second doses at about 4 or about 12 weeks. Study-wide results and limits: Researchers report vaccine-associated CD4 TCRs spanning spike, with dominance at 160-218 and 743-854. White British people made up most donors, females outnumbered males, and clonal diversity was possibly underestimated. Baseline seropositivity characterized only 5 to 7 AZD1222 recipients.

Details on this clone: Antigen specificity is unknown.

The table came from immunoSEQ multiplex PCR; TCRdb's copy has only in-frame clones and leaves some out. The sample gives over 150,000 clones, roughly 87% of which show up once; 2.6% is in the top ten. The sequenced sample was peripheral blood, obtained on day 0 of AZD1222 vaccination. The clonotype comes from an adult in good health.

In nucleotides, the CDR3 is TGTGCCAGCATTCGGGGATTAGATTCACCCCTCCACTTT. Its protein product is CASIRGLDSPLHF. The chain uses TRBV6-5 and TRBJ1-6; no firm D call. V shed 7 bases and J shed 8 bases, with 12 bases lying between them. There are 13 residues in the CDR3. The V gene's germline CDR1 is MNHEY and CDR2 SVGAGI.